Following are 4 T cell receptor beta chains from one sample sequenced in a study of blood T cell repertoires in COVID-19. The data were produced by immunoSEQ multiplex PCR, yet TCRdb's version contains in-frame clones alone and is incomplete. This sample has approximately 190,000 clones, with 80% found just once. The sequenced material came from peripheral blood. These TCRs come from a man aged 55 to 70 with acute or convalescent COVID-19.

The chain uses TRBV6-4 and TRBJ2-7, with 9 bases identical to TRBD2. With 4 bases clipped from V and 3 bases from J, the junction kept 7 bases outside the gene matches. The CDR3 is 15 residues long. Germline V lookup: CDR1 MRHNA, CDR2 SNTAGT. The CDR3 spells CASSAIAGEVYEQYF. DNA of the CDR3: TGTGCCAGCAGTGCTATAGCGGGAGAGGTCTACGAGCAGTACTTC.

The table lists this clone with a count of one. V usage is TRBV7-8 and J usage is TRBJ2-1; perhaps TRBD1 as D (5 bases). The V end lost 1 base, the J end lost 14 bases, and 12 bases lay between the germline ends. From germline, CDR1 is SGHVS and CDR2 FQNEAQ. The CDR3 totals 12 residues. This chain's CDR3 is CASSLEGLGEFF. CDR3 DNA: TGTGCCAGCAGCTTAGAGGGGCTTGGGGAGTTCTTC. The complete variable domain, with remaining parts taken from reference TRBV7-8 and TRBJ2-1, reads GAGVSQSPRYKVAKRGQDVALRCDPISGHVSLFWYQQALGQGPEFLTYFQNEAQLDKSGLPSDRFFAERPEGSVSTLKIQRTQQEDSAVYLCASSLEGLGEFFGPGTRLTVL.

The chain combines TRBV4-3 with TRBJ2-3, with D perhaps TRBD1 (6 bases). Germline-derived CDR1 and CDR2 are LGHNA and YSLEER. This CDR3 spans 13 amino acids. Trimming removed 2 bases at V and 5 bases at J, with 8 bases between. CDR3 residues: CASSQRGGDTQYF. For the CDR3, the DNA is TGCGCCAGCAGCCAAAGAGGGGGAGATACGCAGTATTTT.

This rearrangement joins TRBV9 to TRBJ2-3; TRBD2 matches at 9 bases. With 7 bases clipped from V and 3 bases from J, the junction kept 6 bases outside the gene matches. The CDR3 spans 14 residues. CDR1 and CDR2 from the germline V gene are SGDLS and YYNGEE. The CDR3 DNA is TGTGCCAGCTCCTATAGCGGGGGAACAGATACGCAGTATTTT. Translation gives CASSYSGGTDTQYF.